This TCR beta chain came from a study of blood T cell repertoires in COVID-19. Per the original data handling: The assay estimated nucleated cells by amplifying reference gene primers. Measured with immunoSEQ multiplex PCR; TCRdb has only the in-frame clones, and not every one. The V and J calls and clone size come from that table; D and trimming were worked out from the DNA. The repertoire consists of fewer than 450,000 clones, with under 95% occurring once and the leading ten covering 3% to 4%. This CDR3 spans 13 amino acids. The ends were cut back, 1 base at V and 6 bases at J, with 10 bases in the middle. Per germline, CDR1 SGHDT and CDR2 YYEEEE.

The sequenced sample was peripheral blood. This chain uses TRBV5-6 with TRBJ1-2; TRBD1 might be the D (6 bases). The sequence derives from a young woman who had recovered from COVID-19. The CDR3 is CASSLRGRDGYTF. CDR3 nucleotides: TGTGCCAGCAGCTTGAGGGGGAGGGATGGCTACACCTTC.